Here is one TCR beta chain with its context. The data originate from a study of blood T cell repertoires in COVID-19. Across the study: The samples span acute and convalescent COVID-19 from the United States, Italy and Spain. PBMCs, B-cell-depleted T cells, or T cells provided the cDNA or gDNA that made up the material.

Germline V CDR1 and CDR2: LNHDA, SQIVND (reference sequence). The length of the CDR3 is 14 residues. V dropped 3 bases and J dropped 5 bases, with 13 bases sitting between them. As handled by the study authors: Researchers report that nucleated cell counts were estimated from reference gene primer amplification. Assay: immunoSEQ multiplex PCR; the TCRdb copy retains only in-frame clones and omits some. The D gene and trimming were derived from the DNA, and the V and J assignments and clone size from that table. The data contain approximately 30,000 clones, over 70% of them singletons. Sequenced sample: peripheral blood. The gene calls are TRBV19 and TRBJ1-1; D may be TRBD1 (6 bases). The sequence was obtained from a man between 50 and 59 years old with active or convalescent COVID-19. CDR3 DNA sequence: TGTGCCAGTAGTATGAGGGGGGGTGGAACTGAAGCTTTCTTT. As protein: CASSMRGGGTEAFF. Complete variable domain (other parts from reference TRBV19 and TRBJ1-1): DGGITQSPKYLFRKEGQNVTLSCEQNLNHDAMYWYRQDPGQGLRLIYYSQIVNDFQKGDIAEGYSVSREKKESFPLTVTSAQKNPTAFYLCASSMRGGGTEAFFGQGTRLTVV.